A selection of T cell receptor beta chains follows, all from one sample in a study of T cell responses to AZD1222 COVID-19 vaccine. Repertoires were generated with immunoSEQ multiplex PCR, while TCRdb's copy carries only in-frame clones and drops some. The table shows about 140,000 clones, with around 90% occurring only once. The sample here was peripheral blood, taken on day 0 of AZD1222 vaccination. The source of these receptors is an adult in good health. Each CDR3 is given with its conserved first and last residue. Size values are once, few and many counts, or a class for expanded clones, and some rows have none.

clone_size: .; v_call: TRBV6-2/TRBV6-3; j_call: TRBJ2-7; cdr3_aa: CASSYAGAGYEQYF
clone_size: .; v_call: TRBV7-9; j_call: TRBJ2-1; cdr3_aa: CASNQRIAGDEQFF
clone_size: few; v_call: TRBV7-9; j_call: TRBJ2-1; cdr3_aa: CASSLLGGNQLSYNEQFF
clone_size: .; v_call: TRBV5-4; j_call: TRBJ2-1; cdr3_aa: CASSSTRGDSYNEQFF
clone_size: .; v_call: TRBV28; j_call: TRBJ1-5; cdr3_aa: CASSFPDRFNQPQHF
clone_size: few; v_call: TRBV6-5; j_call: TRBJ2-7; cdr3_aa: CASSTSTSGSYEQYF
clone_size: .; v_call: TRBV11-2; j_call: TRBJ1-3; cdr3_aa: CASSPRTGGLRRNTIYF
clone_size: .; v_call: TRBV11-2; j_call: TRBJ1-1; cdr3_aa: CASSSKPDREAFF
clone_size: .; v_call: TRBV6-2/TRBV6-3; j_call: TRBJ2-1; cdr3_aa: CASSFYGQGVYEQFF
clone_size: .; v_call: TRBV13; j_call: TRBJ2-1; cdr3_aa: CASSEHGGLHNEQFF
clone_size: .; v_call: TRBV2; j_call: TRBJ1-1; cdr3_aa: CASSPSRGGRTEAFF
clone_size: .; v_call: TRBV29-1; j_call: TRBJ1-3; cdr3_aa: CSVVAGAGNTIYF
clone_size: .; v_call: TRBV30; j_call: TRBJ1-4; cdr3_aa: CACNGRQTNEKLFF
clone_size: .; v_call: TRBV27; j_call: TRBJ2-6; cdr3_aa: CASVRAGANVLTF
clone_size: .; v_call: TRBV19; j_call: TRBJ1-2; cdr3_aa: CASRTGRGGYTF
clone_size: .; v_call: TRBV19; j_call: TRBJ1-1; cdr3_aa: CASSRDTWNTEAFF
clone_size: .; v_call: TRBV19; j_call: TRBJ2-7; cdr3_aa: CASSEGWSSREYF
clone_size: .; v_call: TRBV25-1; j_call: TRBJ1-3; cdr3_aa: CASSQAGNTIYF
clone_size: .; v_call: TRBV4-1; j_call: TRBJ2-1; cdr3_aa: CASSLYNEQFF
clone_size: once; v_call: TRBV7-3; j_call: TRBJ2-1; cdr3_aa: CASSSGQGAGNEQFF
clone_size: few; v_call: TRBV6-6; j_call: TRBJ1-2; cdr3_aa: CASSYNGAFTF
clone_size: .; v_call: TRBV12-3/TRBV12-4; j_call: TRBJ1-5; cdr3_aa: CASSLGRAWPQHF
clone_size: .; v_call: TRBV12-3/TRBV12-4; j_call: TRBJ2-5; cdr3_aa: CASSLLETQYF
clone_size: .; v_call: TRBV27; j_call: TRBJ2-5; cdr3_aa: CASSRALAETQYF
clone_size: once; v_call: TRBV29-1; j_call: TRBJ2-2; cdr3_aa: CSVGRTGELFF
clone_size: .; v_call: TRBV6-6; j_call: TRBJ2-1; cdr3_aa: CASSYADEQFF
clone_size: .; v_call: TRBV7-2; j_call: TRBJ2-5; cdr3_aa: CASTPQGGHETQYF
clone_size: .; v_call: TRBV5-1; j_call: TRBJ2-5; cdr3_aa: CASSTGTVYPETQYF
clone_size: .; v_call: TRBV4-3; j_call: TRBJ2-7; cdr3_aa: CASSQMDRGPYEQYF
clone_size: .; v_call: TRBV15; j_call: TRBJ1-2; cdr3_aa: CATSREKDILEDGYTF
clone_size: .; v_call: TRBV24-1; j_call: TRBJ2-6; cdr3_aa: CATSDSTGGASGANVLTF
clone_size: .; v_call: TRBV25-1; j_call: TRBJ1-2; cdr3_aa: CASSDLGRDGYTF
clone_size: .; v_call: TRBV29-1; j_call: TRBJ1-4; cdr3_aa: CSAVQGGGEKLFF
clone_size: .; v_call: TRBV15; j_call: TRBJ2-2; cdr3_aa: CATSPWGRDTGELFF
clone_size: .; v_call: TRBV24-1; j_call: TRBJ2-2; cdr3_aa: CATSDEGASGPGELFF
clone_size: .; v_call: TRBV19; j_call: TRBJ1-2; cdr3_aa: CASSKAVGIYNYGYTF
clone_size: once; v_call: TRBV5-8; j_call: TRBJ2-1; cdr3_aa: CASSSPRASSYNEQFF
clone_size: .; v_call: TRBV5-1; j_call: TRBJ2-1; cdr3_aa: CASSPTSGRYNEQFF
clone_size: .; v_call: TRBV4-1; j_call: TRBJ1-2; cdr3_aa: CASSQKGSGRSPYGYTF
clone_size: .; v_call: TRBV28; j_call: TRBJ2-1; cdr3_aa: CASRVMGNEQFF
clone_size: .; v_call: TRBV24-1; j_call: TRBJ1-5; cdr3_aa: CATSGPNWNQPQHF
clone_size: .; v_call: TRBV30; j_call: TRBJ2-1; cdr3_aa: CAWRPTSGSYNEQFF
clone_size: .; v_call: TRBV3-1/TRBV3-2; j_call: TRBJ1-2; cdr3_aa: CASSQGTGGASYYGYTF
clone_size: .; v_call: TRBV28; j_call: TRBJ1-5; cdr3_aa: CASTRRQGNQPQHF
clone_size: once; v_call: TRBV13; j_call: TRBJ2-7; cdr3_aa: CASSYGRLGEQYF
clone_size: .; v_call: TRBV27; j_call: TRBJ2-3; cdr3_aa: CASSPSGRTDTQYF
clone_size: .; v_call: TRBV28; j_call: TRBJ2-1; cdr3_aa: CASSPVDRTDNEQFF
clone_size: .; v_call: TRBV5-1; j_call: TRBJ1-6; cdr3_aa: CASSAGSGVTGVGNSPLHF
clone_size: .; v_call: TRBV4-3; j_call: TRBJ1-2; cdr3_aa: CASSHGTGSEANYGYTF
clone_size: .; v_call: TRBV11-3; j_call: TRBJ1-6; cdr3_aa: CASSFDSSYNSPLHF
clone_size: once; v_call: TRBV5-1; j_call: TRBJ1-2; cdr3_aa: CASSLAGHGREGYTF
clone_size: once; v_call: TRBV3-1/TRBV3-2; j_call: TRBJ2-2; cdr3_aa: CASSQVPGTGELFF
clone_size: .; v_call: TRBV7-8; j_call: TRBJ2-5; cdr3_aa: CASSFSVTQYF
clone_size: .; v_call: TRBV28; j_call: TRBJ2-5; cdr3_aa: CASSLPHRGETQYF
clone_size: .; v_call: TRBV19; j_call: TRBJ2-7; cdr3_aa: CATAGQGYEQYF